The TCR beta chain under discussion was sequenced for a study of response to subunit inactivated influenza vaccine. TCRdb used MiXCR to reprocess the RT-PCR reads, holding one entry per CDR3 protein. The data contain 600,000 to 850,000 distinct CDR3 sequences, around 15% of them seen just once; the ten biggest clones take up roughly 7.6%. In the case of this clonotype: The antigen is undetermined. A read error may account for a junction end that differs from germline.

General observations from the study: The study's authors posited that every seasonal influenza vaccination enlists few new T cells.

In germline, CDR1 is MNHEY, CDR2 SVGAGI. This CDR3 region has 14 residues. The sample here was PBMCs from blood, taken about 14 days before vaccination. The V gene is TRBV6-5, the J gene TRBJ1-2; D ambiguous. This TCR was recovered from a man aged 50 or older who received an inactivated influenza vaccine. CDR3 nucleotides: TGTGCCTGCAGTTACTCGGCAAACTTCTATGGCTACACCTTC. Translating it yields CACSYSANFYGYTF.